This T cell receptor (beta chain) was captured by sequencing in a study of T cell responses to AZD1222 COVID-19 vaccine. The repertoire was sequenced with immunoSEQ multiplex PCR; TCRdb's copy has only in-frame clones and lacks some. Among about 150,000 clones listed, about 91% were seen once. Germline CDR1 reads MNHEY; CDR2 reads SVGAGI. This CDR3 is 13 amino acids long. V lost 6 bases and J lost 2, with 10 bases in between. This sequence was found in an adult who received the AZD1222 COVID-19 vaccine. The chain carries TRBV6-5 and TRBJ1-2; the D is unclear. Sequences were derived from peripheral blood, sampled 28 days after the second AZD1222 dose. The CDR3 spells CASSPVANYGYTF. The CDR3 coding sequence is TGTGCCAGCAGCCCCGTGGCAAACTATGGCTACACCTTC.